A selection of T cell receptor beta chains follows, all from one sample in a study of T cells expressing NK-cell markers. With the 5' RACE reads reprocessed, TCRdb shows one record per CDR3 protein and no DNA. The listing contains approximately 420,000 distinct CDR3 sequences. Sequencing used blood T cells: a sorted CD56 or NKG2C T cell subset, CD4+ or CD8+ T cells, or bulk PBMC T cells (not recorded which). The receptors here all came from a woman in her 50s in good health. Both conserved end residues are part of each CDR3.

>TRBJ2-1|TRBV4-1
CASSQRGGHEQFF
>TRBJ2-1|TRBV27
CASSLLGQGFINEQFF
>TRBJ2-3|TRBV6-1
CASSAVIAGGSADTQYF
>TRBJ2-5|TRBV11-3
CASSGTWETQYF
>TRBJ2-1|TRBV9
CASSVAQGPPNEQFF
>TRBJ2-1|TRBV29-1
CSFRGPHEQFF
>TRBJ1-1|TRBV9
CASSAGGEAFF
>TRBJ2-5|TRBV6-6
CASSPPGGGQETQYF
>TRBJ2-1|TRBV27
CASSFNGAEQFF
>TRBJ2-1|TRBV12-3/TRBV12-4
CASSLPNPSDRQFF
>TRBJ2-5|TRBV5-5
CASRLDPRARETQYF
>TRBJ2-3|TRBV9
CASSVESSGRAIGDTQYF
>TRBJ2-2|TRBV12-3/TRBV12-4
CASSAGQGDGTGELFF
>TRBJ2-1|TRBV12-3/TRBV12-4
CASTLNWGEQFF
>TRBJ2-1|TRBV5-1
CASSFTGTSGYNEQFF
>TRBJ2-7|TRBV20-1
CSARGGTSYEQYF
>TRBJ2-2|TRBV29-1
CSVARPGQGAWELFF
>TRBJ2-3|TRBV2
CVRSPQSAQYF
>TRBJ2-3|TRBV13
CASRKQGTDTQYF
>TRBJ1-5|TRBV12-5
CASGLVLGTQGSNQPQHF
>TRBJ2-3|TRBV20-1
CSASPGLLAGGIYTQYF
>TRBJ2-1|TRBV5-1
CASNRDTSSYNEQFF
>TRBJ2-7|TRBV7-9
CASSTGTAYEQYF
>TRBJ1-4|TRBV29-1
CSGRRGTNEKLFF
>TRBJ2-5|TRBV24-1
CATRGSGTQETQYF
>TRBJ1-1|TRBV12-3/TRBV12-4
CASTRTGPAFF
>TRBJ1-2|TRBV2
CASRGQGTSYGYTF
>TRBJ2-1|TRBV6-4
CASSRDVVAGDRENEQFF
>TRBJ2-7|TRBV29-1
CSAGTSGNVGEQYF
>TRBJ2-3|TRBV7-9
CASSLRGDGPPNPDTQYF
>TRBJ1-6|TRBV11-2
CASSETGPNSPLHF
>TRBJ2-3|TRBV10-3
CAISESSGTGTTDTQYF
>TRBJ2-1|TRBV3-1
CASSQRAGGGNEQFF
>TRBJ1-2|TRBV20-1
CSVRGRSRKYGYTF
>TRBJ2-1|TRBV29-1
CSVVLLGFRVYNEQFF
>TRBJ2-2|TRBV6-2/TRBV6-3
CASSYWVADAGELFF
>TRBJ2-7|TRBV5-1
CASSYTPRDGTYEQYF
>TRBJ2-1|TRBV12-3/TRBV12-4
CASTQTGGRNEQFF
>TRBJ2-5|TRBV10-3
CAISESSGRIETQYF
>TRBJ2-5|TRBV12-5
CASGLISGRAPYF
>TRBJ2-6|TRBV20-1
CSARASGSGGANVLTF
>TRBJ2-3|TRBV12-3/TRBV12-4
CASTHSVIIRYF
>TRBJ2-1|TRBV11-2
CASSIGWSAPYNEQFF
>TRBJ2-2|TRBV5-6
CASSLRPGELFF
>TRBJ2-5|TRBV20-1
CSARGAAGALTQETQYF
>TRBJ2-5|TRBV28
CASSPRLTSVIQETQYF
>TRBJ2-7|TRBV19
CASRQREVSYEQYF
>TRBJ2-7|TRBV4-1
CASSHDPGTSGRVYEQYF
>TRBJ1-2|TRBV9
CASSVEAGNGGYTF
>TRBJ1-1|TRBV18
CASSGPSRAFF
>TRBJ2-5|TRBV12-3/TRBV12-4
CASSFPRGGTQYF
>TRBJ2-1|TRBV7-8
CASSPIGGPSYNEQFF